These 15 T cell receptor beta chains originate from one sample sequenced in a study of T-cell memory formation after mild COVID-19. In TCRdb, the 5' RACE reads were re-called with MiXCR into one record per CDR3 protein. The table records roughly 160,000 distinct CDR3 sequences, around 13% of them present only once. Sequencing was done on a sample of PBMCs or a T cell subset sorted from them (not recorded which). The origin of the receptors is a man between 18 and 35 years old who had mild COVID-19 (a few samples of this study predate the infection). Cell type and time point are not known.

The chain employs TRBV4-3 and TRBJ2-2; 7 nucleotides line up with TRBD2. V dropped 0 bases and J dropped 1; count of bases not matched to a gene: 5. The CDR3 has 17 amino acids. CDR1 LGHNA and CDR2 YSLEER come from the germline V gene. CDR3 amino acids: CASSQDPIAGNTGELFF. Written as DNA, the CDR3 is TGCGCCAGCAGCCAAGATCCGATAGCGGGGAACACCGGGGAGCTGTTTTTT.

V and J are TRBV3-1 and TRBJ2-3, with 7 positions matching TRBD1. The CDR3 totals 15 residues. Germline V CDR1 and CDR2: LGHDT, YNNKEL (reference sequence). V shed 2 bases, J shed 2 bases, and the junction held 4 bases outside the gene matches. This CDR3 is CASSQKQGNTDTQYF. CDR3 nucleotide sequence: TGTGCCAGCAGCCAAAAACAGGGGAACACAGATACGCAGTATTTT.

This clonotype was observed a handful of times. The chain couples TRBV7-2 to TRBJ2-5; D remains unclear. Germline assignment: CDR1 SGHTA and CDR2 FQGNSA. V was cut by 4 bases and J by 0 bases, with 3 bases left in between. The CDR3 contains 12 residues. CDR3 protein: CASSYYQETQYF. CDR3 DNA sequence: TGTGCCAGCAGCTACTACCAAGAGACCCAGTACTTC.

This clonotype has only a few counts. The DNA for the CDR3 is TGTGCCAGCAAGGACAGCCCGTCTAACTATGGCTACACCTTC. Its protein product is CASKDSPSNYGYTF. The chain couples TRBV2 to TRBJ1-2; tentatively, D is TRBD1 (6 bases). CDR1 and CDR2 from the germline V gene are SNHLY and FYNNEI. This CDR3 has 14 amino acids. V lost 7 bases, J lost 0 bases, and 12 bases lay in between.

This clonotype was seen a few times. The J gene is TRBJ1-1, the V gene TRBV29-1; unclear D gene. Trimming stripped 3 bases from V and 5 bases from J, with 7 bases between. The CDR3 spans 11 residues. Per germline, CDR1 SQVTM and CDR2 ANQGSEA. This chain's CDR3 is CSVEVRTEAFF. CDR3 sequence (DNA): TGCAGCGTTGAGGTCAGGACTGAAGCTTTCTTT.

This clonotype was seen only a few times. The chain is built from TRBV28 and TRBJ1-1; D gene unclear. Germline CDR1 reads MDHEN; CDR2 reads SYDVKM. The CDR3 contains 13 residues. Trimming pared 4 bases from V and 6 bases from J, leaving 12 bases between. The CDR3 DNA is TGTGCCAGCAGTTCCCCCGACACAGCTGAAGCTTTCTTT. It encodes CASSSPDTAEAFF.

This clonotype came up a few times. This chain connects TRBV7-8 to TRBJ1-1, with D possibly matching TRBD1 (5 bases). Germline-derived CDR1 and CDR2 are SGHVS and FQNEAQ. Trimming shortened V by 5 bases and J by 1 base, and 11 bases separated the two germline ends. This CDR3 is 14 amino acids long. The CDR3 sequence: CASSRGLRNTEAFF. As DNA, the CDR3 is TGTGCCAGCAGCCGGGGACTCCGGAACACTGAAGCTTTCTTT. The entire variable domain, with the rest obtained from reference TRBV7-8 and TRBJ1-1, is as follows: GAGVSQSPRYKVAKRGQDVALRCDPISGHVSLFWYQQALGQGPEFLTYFQNEAQLDKSGLPSDRFFAERPEGSVSTLKIQRTQQEDSAVYLCASSRGLRNTEAFFGQGTRLTVV.

The chain links TRBV18 to TRBJ1-5, with TRBD1 as a possible D gene (6 bases). Looked up from germline, CDR1 is KGHSH and CDR2 is LQKENI. With 2 bases removed from V and 7 bases from J, the gap between germline ends came to 15 bases. The CDR3 length is 15 residues. CDR3 DNA sequence: TGTGCCAGCTCACCAGCTACCGGGGGCCACCAGCCCCAGCATTTT. It translates to CASSPATGGHQPQHF.

This clonotype occurred a few times. The chain links TRBV10-2 to TRBJ2-7; unclear D gene. The ends were cut back, 4 bases at V and 3 bases at J, with 7 bases in the middle. CDR1 is WSHSY and CDR2 is SAAADI in the germline V gene. The CDR3 runs to 12 residues. CDR3 protein: CASSVSLYEQYV. Here the CDR3 DNA reads TGCGCCAGCAGTGTTTCCCTCTACGAGCAGTACGTC.

This clonotype was counted only a few times. The rearrangement uses TRBV20-1 and TRBJ1-4; no clear D. V was trimmed by 0 bases and J by 8 bases, leaving 7 bases between them. Looked up from germline, CDR1 is DFQATT and CDR2 is SNEGSKA (reference sequence). There are 12 residues in the CDR3. CDR3 protein: CSARDIGEKLFF. The CDR3 DNA reads TGCAGTGCTAGAGATATAGGCGAAAAACTGTTTTTT.

This sequence joins TRBV18 and TRBJ2-7; 7 nucleotides align to TRBD1. Looked up from germline, CDR1 is KGHSH and CDR2 is LQKENI. The J segment lost 0 bases and the V segment lost 6 bases, leaving 8 bases of the junction unmatched. The CDR3 extends over 15 amino acids. The CDR3 reads CASSPGTAGSYEQYF. In DNA form, the CDR3 reads TGTGCCAGCTCTCCCGGGACAGCTGGCTCCTACGAGCAGTACTTC.

Only a few counts were recorded for this clonotype. The J gene is TRBJ1-2, the V gene TRBV27, with D uncertain. The germline V gene has CDR1 MNHEY and CDR2 SMNVEV (reference sequence). V lost 5 bases, J lost 4 bases, and 14 bases lay in between. The CDR3 consists of 14 residues. CDR3 bases: TGTGCCAGCAGTACCGGGCTGGGTACCTATGGCTACACCTTC. Protein product: CASSTGLGTYGYTF.

The chain links TRBV29-1 to TRBJ1-5; the match to TRBD1 covers 8 bases. Trimming cost V 6 bases and J 4 bases; bases outside gene matches: 14. CDR1 SQVTM and CDR2 ANQGSEA come from the germline V gene. This CDR3 spans 16 amino acids. In DNA form, the CDR3 reads TGCAGCGTGGGGGATGGACAGGGAAACTTTAATCAGCCCCAGCATTTT. It is translated as CSVGDGQGNFNQPQHF.

The sample holds a few counts of this clonotype. This chain links TRBV5-1 with TRBJ1-6; TRBD1 is a possible D gene (6 bases). This CDR3 has 16 residues. Germline CDR1 is SGHRS and CDR2 is YFSETQ. Trimming removed 7 bases at V and 8 bases at J, with 22 bases between. Written as DNA, the CDR3 is TGCGCCAGCGGTCAGGGGATGAATCCTGGGGATTCACCCCTCCACTTT. Amino acids: CASGQGMNPGDSPLHF. The whole variable domain, filled in from reference TRBV5-1 and TRBJ1-6, reads KAGVTQTPRYLIKTRGQQVTLSCSPISGHRSVSWYQQTPGQGLQFLFEYFSETQRNKGNFPGRFSGRQFSNSRSEMNVSTLELGDSALYLCASGQGMNPGDSPLHFGNGTRLTVT.

The table lists this clonotype with a few counts. An end of the junction differs from the germline gene, which may be a read error. The CDR3 reads CASSSGLGPGELFF. The CDR3 DNA is TGTGCTAGCAGCTCGGGGCTGGGCCCCGGGGAGCTGTTTTTT. The gene calls are TRBV7-7 and TRBJ2-2; D is perhaps TRBD1 or TRBD2 (5 bases each). Per the germline V gene, CDR1 is SSHAT and CDR2 is FNYEAQ (reference sequence). CDR3 length equals 14 residues.